The subject of this entry is one T cell receptor beta chain. Its specificity is unknown. V was clipped by 5 bases and J by 3 bases, with 14 bases between them. The length of the CDR3 is 15 residues. Germline V gene lookup returns CDR1 SGHVS and CDR2 FQNEAQ. These data come from a study of CD8+ T cells in alopecia areata. Reverse transcribed after extraction, RNA yielded cDNA as the sequencing template. Only in-frame clones appear in the TCRdb table, and some are missing; sequencing was by immunoSEQ multiplex PCR. The repertoire holds tens of thousands of clones, with around three fifths as singletons. Whole-study findings and limits: TCR sharing across patients was less clear than in mice, possibly HLA-related. Affected lesional scalp, above all in alopecia totalis/universalis, was more clonal than normal scalp.

Collected material from alopecia areata patients comprised lesional scalp punch biopsies and peripheral blood. It was from PBMCs that CD4+ and CD8+ T cells were sorted. The rearrangement links TRBV7-8 to TRBJ1-5, with a weak D call TRBD1 (5 bases). The sequenced sample was NKG2D-high CD8+ T cells sorted from blood. This clonotype was sampled from a human donor with alopecia areata. CDR3 residues: CASSPDLGDNQPQHF. As DNA, the CDR3 is TGTGCCAGCAGCCCTGATTTGGGGGACAATCAGCCCCAGCATTTT.